This T cell receptor beta chain was identified during a study of T-cell reconstitution after alpha-beta-depleted transplantation in children. General study results and limits: The high TCRbeta diversity at day 60 in some patients came from surviving recipient T cells and thymic progenitors. Once a year had passed after transplant, T-cell counts and diversity came mostly from newly produced T cells. The origin of alpha-beta T cells about two months after transplant was reportedly several hundred expanded graft clones.

TCRbeta library construction was performed incorporating unique molecular identifiers. Each CDR3 protein is one row after TCRdb ran MiXCR on the PCR reads. The repertoire includes approximately 190,000 distinct CDR3 sequences, 6.3% of them detected once, and 4.5% sits in the top ten. About this clonotype itself: What it binds is unknown. This may come from a read error, since a much larger clone is one base off.

The CDR3 length is 15 residues. The germline CDR1 and CDR2 sequences are SNHLY and FYNNEI. The chain couples TRBV2 to TRBJ2-7, with 7 bases fitting TRBD2. The receptor comes from a girl under three years old with combined immunodeficiency, due to receive a stem cell transplant. The sample here was PBMCs, taken before TCRalphabeta/CD19-depleted stem cell transplant. The CDR3 coding sequence is TGTGCCTGCAGTTGGTTGGGGGGGTACTCCTACGAGCAGTACTTC. Protein sequence: CACSWLGGYSYEQYF.